This T cell receptor beta chain stems from a study of T cells in Graves' hyperthyroidism and ophthalmopathy. Every diagnosis used clinical symptoms, serum thyroxine and TRAb, thyroid ultrasound and orbital computed tomography. The authors obtained PBMCs from around 11 ml of fresh peripheral blood. Using RNA transcripts as the source, TCR beta CDR3 regions were amplified. An initial round of RT-PCR targeting the TCR CDR3 relied on the HTBI primer set. TCRdb used MiXCR to reprocess the multiplex PCR reads, holding one entry per CDR3 protein. This sample carries under 800,000 distinct CDR3 sequences, around 15% of them seen once, and the ten largest clones take 10%. This clonotype has a handful of counts. Its antigen is not identified. Study-wide findings and caveats: In validation, the model predicted ophthalmopathy. These predictions came a median about 6.2 months before onset. A 13 V-J signature model discriminated ophthalmopathy versus stable hyperthyroidism.

This TCR was recovered from a woman between 18 and 29 years old with Graves' hyperthyroidism. Source material: blood.

The DNA for the CDR3 is TGTGCCAGCAGCGTGACAAGCTCAAGGGAGCTGTTTTTT. Its protein is CASSVTSSRELFF. This chain joins TRBV28 and TRBJ2-2; no reliable D call. The V gene lost 6 bases and the J gene lost 9 bases, with 14 bases spanning the gap. CDR3 size: 13 residues. Germline V gene data show CDR1 as MDHEN and CDR2 as SYDVKM.